Listed below are T cell receptor beta chains from one sample, sequenced in a study of human T cells and chemical hapten exposure. TCRdb itself ran the RACE reads through MiXCR, one entry per CDR3 protein. The profile covers a few hundred thousand distinct CDR3 sequences, with about 4.4% appearing a single time and about 2.2% taken by the ten largest. Material: whole blood, obtained in connection with sensitization to the hapten diphenylcyclopropenone (DPC). Every receptor here comes from a woman between 45 and 65 years old with alopecia areata. Some clones in this sample may be carry-over from other donors' samples. CDR3s include the opening cysteine and the closing phenylalanine or tryptophan. The D gene is left open where the match is weak. Only some rows state a clone size, as once, few, many or a class for expanded clones.

CDR3 protein	CDR3 DNA	clone size	D gene	V gene	J gene
CASSTGAGTNTGELFF	TGCGCCAGCTCTACAGGAGCAGGGACGAACACCGGGGAGCTGTTTTTT	.	.	TRBV5-1	TRBJ2-2
CASKLDTINEKLFF	TGTGCCAGCAAGCTGGACACCATTAATGAAAAACTGTTTTTT	few	.	TRBV6-1	TRBJ1-4
CASRDAKAGRTDTQYF	TGTGCCAGCAGGGATGCGAAGGCAGGAAGGACAGATACGCAGTATTTT	.	.	TRBV28	TRBJ2-3
CASSQAETYNSPLHF	TGTGCCAGCAGCCAAGCGGAAACTTATAATTCACCCCTCCACTTT	many	.	TRBV3-1	TRBJ1-6
CASSWLRWTGELFF	TGTGCCAGCAGCTGGCTCCGGTGGACCGGGGAGCTGTTTTTT	many	.	TRBV7-8	TRBJ2-2
CASSLPGVIRTEAFF	TGTGCCAGCAGCTTACCAGGGGTAATTAGGACTGAAGCTTTCTTT	.	.	TRBV7-9	TRBJ1-1
CASSSLAGKVEQYF	TGTGCCAGCAGTTCACTAGCGGGAAAAGTCGAGCAGTACTTC	.	TRBD2	TRBV6-5	TRBJ2-7
CATRADLNTEAFF	TGTGCCACCAGGGCGGATTTGAACACTGAAGCTTTCTTT	many	.	TRBV24-1	TRBJ1-1
CASSADRETDTQYF	TGTGCCAGCAGCGCGGACAGGGAGACAGATACGCAGTATTTT	.	TRBD1	TRBV9	TRBJ2-3
CASSLRTGDGTDTQYF	TGTGCCAGCAGCTTGAGGACGGGGGACGGCACAGATACGCAGTATTTT	.	.	TRBV7-6	TRBJ2-3
CATKRGGFSPDGGTDTQYF	TGTGCCACTAAACGGGGGGGCTTCTCCCCCGACGGGGGCACAGATACGCAGTATTTT	many	TRBD2	TRBV27	TRBJ2-3
CASSLTGQGHNEQFF	TGTGCCAGCAGCTTAACGGGACAGGGGCATAATGAGCAGTTCTTC	many	TRBD1	TRBV7-3	TRBJ2-1
CASSPGLAGAHTGELFF	TGCGCCAGCAGCCCGGGACTAGCGGGAGCCCACACCGGGGAGCTGTTTTTT	.	TRBD2	TRBV5-1	TRBJ2-2
CASLPRDSYPDTQYF	TGTGCCAGCCTCCCTAGGGACAGCTACCCAGATACGCAGTATTTT	many	TRBD1	TRBV6-5	TRBJ2-3
CASSPPGGASGANVLTF	TGTGCCAGCAGCCCCCCGGGGGGCGCGTCTGGGGCCAACGTCCTGACTTTC	.	.	TRBV3-1	TRBJ2-6
CASSYTGGYQPQHF	TGTGCCAGCAGTTATACAGGGGGCTATCAGCCCCAGCATTTT	many	TRBD1	TRBV27	TRBJ1-5
CASSLSTGGMQETQYF	TGCGCCAGCAGCTTGTCTACGGGGGGGATGCAAGAGACCCAGTACTTC	few	TRBD2	TRBV5-1	TRBJ2-5
CAWSIGGQQPQHF	TGTGCCTGGAGTATCGGGGGGCAACAGCCCCAGCATTTT	few	.	TRBV30	TRBJ1-5
CASSLAGGRHEQYF	TGTGCCAGCAGTTTAGCGGGAGGGCGCCACGAGCAGTACTTC	many	TRBD2	TRBV6-5	TRBJ2-7
CASSTPGYGYTF	TGTGCCAGCAGTACCCCCGGGTATGGCTACACCTTC	few	.	TRBV12-3/TRBV12-4	TRBJ1-2
CASSEAGTARLGGELFF	TGTGCCAGCAGTGAAGCCGGGACAGCGAGGCTCGGCGGGGAGCTGTTTTTT	.	TRBD1	TRBV2	TRBJ2-2
CASRLRGGQGTDTQYF	TGTGCCAGCAGACTCCGCGGGGGCCAGGGCACAGATACGCAGTATTTT	many	.	TRBV2	TRBJ2-3
CASSYPDRVRETQYF	TGTGCCAGCAGCTACCCCGACAGGGTACGAGAGACCCAGTACTTC	many	TRBD1	TRBV5-6	TRBJ2-5
CASSVRGLTDTQYF	TGTGCCAGCAGCGTGAGGGGGCTTACAGATACGCAGTATTTT	few	TRBD1	TRBV9	TRBJ2-3
CASSSDRVRNEQFF	TGTGCCAGCAGTTCGGACAGGGTGCGCAATGAGCAGTTCTTC	.	TRBD1	TRBV12-3/TRBV12-4	TRBJ2-1
CASSQVGTNTEAFF	TGTGCCAGCAGCCAAGTGGGTACGAACACTGAAGCTTTCTTT	.	.	TRBV3-1	TRBJ1-1
CASSSRGRGTSEDEQFF	TGTGCCAGCAGCTCACGCGGGAGAGGGACTAGCGAGGATGAGCAGTTCTTC	.	TRBD2	TRBV11-3	TRBJ2-1
CATSTPGQPQHF	TGTGCCACCAGCACCCCCGGCCAGCCCCAGCATTTT	.	.	TRBV15	TRBJ1-5
CASGGSTGERKTSYNEQFF	TGTGCCAGCGGGGGTTCTACGGGCGAGCGGAAAACCTCCTACAATGAGCAGTTCTTC	many	.	TRBV7-2	TRBJ2-1
CASSQPPGKPQHF	TGTGCCAGCAGCCAACCCCCGGGCAAGCCCCAGCATTTT	few	.	TRBV3-1	TRBJ1-5
CASSQEEQGDGYEQYF	TGCGCCAGCAGCCAAGAAGAACAGGGTGACGGGTACGAGCAGTACTTC	.	.	TRBV4-1	TRBJ2-7
CASSLQGTYTDTQYF	TGCGCCAGCAGCTTGCAAGGGACTTACACAGATACGCAGTATTTT	.	.	TRBV5-1	TRBJ2-3
CSVKADNYGYTF	TGCAGCGTTAAGGCCGATAACTATGGCTACACCTTC	.	.	TRBV29-1	TRBJ1-2
CASSPNSNGEKLFF	TGTGCCAGCTCACCAAACAGTAACGGTGAAAAACTGTTTTTT	few	.	TRBV18	TRBJ1-4
CASSARPGSPLHF	TGTGCCAGCAGCGCCCGACCAGGGTCACCCCTCCACTTT	many	.	TRBV7-9	TRBJ1-6
CSVEGSLEGEQYF	TGCAGCGTTGAAGGGAGTCTTGAGGGGGAGCAGTACTTC	many	.	TRBV29-1	TRBJ2-7
CASSFANTDTQYF	TGTGCCAGCAGCTTTGCCAACACAGATACGCAGTATTTT	many	.	TRBV6-6	TRBJ2-3
CASSLLPGQGVTEAFF	TGTGCCAGCAGTTTACTCCCGGGACAGGGGGTTACTGAAGCTTTCTTT	many	TRBD1	TRBV27	TRBJ1-1
CASLTNNSPLHF	TGTGCCAGCCTAACTAATAATTCACCCCTCCACTTT	many	.	TRBV28	TRBJ1-6
CASGLVPGRGYTF	TGTGCTAGTGGTTTGGTACCAGGGCGAGGCTACACCTTC	few	.	TRBV12-5	TRBJ1-2
CASSTHTYGYTF	TGTGCCAGCAGCACCCACACCTATGGCTACACCTTC	few	.	TRBV7-4	TRBJ1-2
CASWQGTTYEQYF	TGTGCCAGCTGGCAGGGAACGACCTACGAGCAGTACTTC	many	.	TRBV6-5	TRBJ2-7
CASTNAGGRGYTF	TGTGCCAGTACAAACGCAGGGGGCCGTGGCTACACCTTC	few	TRBD1	TRBV19	TRBJ1-2
CASSGGSDSNQPQHF	TGTGCCAGCAGCGGCGGGTCAGATAGCAATCAGCCCCAGCATTTT	few	.	TRBV28	TRBJ1-5
CATSVTSGRRHNEQFF	TGTGCCACCAGTGTGACTAGCGGGAGGCGCCACAATGAGCAGTTCTTC	few	TRBD2	TRBV24-1	TRBJ2-1
CATDRGSSYNSPLHF	TGTGCCACGGACAGGGGGAGCTCCTATAATTCACCCCTCCACTTT	.	TRBD1	TRBV2	TRBJ1-6
CASSSYRGTYEQYF	TGTGCCAGCAGCTCGTACAGGGGCACCTACGAGCAGTACTTC	many	TRBD1	TRBV7-2	TRBJ2-7
CASSDKARMGQETQYF	TGCGCCAGCAGCGACAAAGCGCGGATGGGGCAAGAGACCCAGTACTTC	few	.	TRBV5-1	TRBJ2-5
CASSLDGGRRNEQFF	TGTGCCAGCAGCTTAGATGGCGGGAGGCGCAATGAGCAGTTCTTC	.	TRBD2	TRBV11-2	TRBJ2-1
CASSIEAFF	TGTGCCAGCTCGATCGAAGCTTTCTTT	many	.	TRBV6-1	TRBJ1-1
CASSLNSERTDTQYF	TGTGCCAGCAGCTTAAATTCGGAACGCACAGATACGCAGTATTTT	few	.	TRBV7-2	TRBJ2-3
CASSLTETGTDYGYTF	TGTGCCAGCAGTTTAACCGAGACCGGGACGGATTATGGCTACACCTTC	.	.	TRBV2	TRBJ1-2
CASSRTGGTLSSPLHF	TGCGCCAGCAGCCGCACCGGGGGGACTTTGAGTTCACCCCTCCACTTT	few	.	TRBV4-1	TRBJ1-6
CASSRQGMPQHF	TGTGCCAGCAGCAGGCAGGGTATGCCCCAGCATTTT	many	.	TRBV7-9	TRBJ1-5
CASSLELADNTGELFF	TGTGCCAGCAGCTTAGAACTAGCGGATAACACCGGGGAGCTGTTTTTT	.	TRBD2	TRBV5-4	TRBJ2-2
CASVPPQGRNSPLHF	TGTGCCAGCGTCCCTCCACAGGGGAGGAATTCACCCCTCCACTTT	many	TRBD1	TRBV2	TRBJ1-6
CASSFPSKTGFDTEAFF	TGTGCCAGCAGCTTTCCCTCCAAGACAGGGTTCGACACTGAAGCTTTCTTT	many	TRBD1	TRBV7-9	TRBJ1-1
CASSGTGNTGELFF	TGCGCCAGCAGTGGGACAGGGAACACCGGGGAGCTGTTTTTT	few	TRBD1	TRBV5-1	TRBJ2-2
CASSQDTRTGFSPLHF	TGCGCCAGCAGCCAAGATACTCGGACAGGGTTTTCACCCCTCCACTTT	many	TRBD1	TRBV4-3	TRBJ1-6
CASGRIENEKLFF	TGTGCCAGCGGAAGGATCGAAAACGAAAAACTGTTTTTT	many	.	TRBV4-2	TRBJ1-4